This section outlines one T cell receptor (beta chain) sequence together with its context. Researchers amplified the TCR beta CDR3 regions from RNA transcripts. When the TCR CDR3 underwent first-round RT-PCR, the HTBI primer set was used. MiXCR was run by TCRdb on the multiplex PCR reads, yielding one entry per CDR3 protein. The top ten hold roughly 8.3% of the sample, which has about 840,000 distinct CDR3 sequences, 38% seen once. These data belong to a study of T cells in Graves' hyperthyroidism and ophthalmopathy. The CDR3 sequence is 15 residues long. The V and J ends lost 3 bases and 5 bases, in that order; junction bases with no gene match: 9. A lack of ophthalmopathy progression within 18 months defined stable Graves' hyperthyroidism. Researchers barred patients who had uncontrolled infection, other autoimmune disease, pregnancy or lactation.

J is TRBJ2-5 and V is TRBV12-3 or TRBV12-4, with 7 nucleotides matching TRBD2. This clonotype originated in a man aged 18 to 30 with Graves' hyperthyroidism. The specimen sequenced was blood. CDR3 loop: CASSFFPTSAETQYF. The DNA of the CDR3 is TGTGCCAGCAGTTTTTTCCCAACTAGCGCGGAGACCCAGTACTTC.